This entry is about one T cell receptor (beta chain). Antigen: not known. Genomic DNA belonging to each subset was distributed in equal measure over several immunoSEQ plates. Clones were read by immunoSEQ multiplex PCR, and TCRdb kept only the in-frame ones, dropping some. Of roughly 2 million clones in the sample, about 95% were seen once. The record originates from a study of shared clonotypes between healthy human individuals. Looking at the study overall: Donors were a couple of women and three men aged 18 to 49. Study observations and caveats: The authors sampled blood alone, and tissue repertoires likely differ. In general, naive subsets displayed greater estimated richness than memory subsets did.

The naive CD8 population came from CD45RO-negative cells selected for CCR7, without terminally differentiated effector memory CD45RA+ cells. Trimming cost V 2 bases and J 8 bases, with 14 bases left between them. The CDR3 is 14 residues long. Germline V gene sequence: CDR1 SGHRS, CDR2 YFSETQ. This chain links TRBV5-1 with TRBJ2-1; D unresolved. The specimen was naive CD8+ T cells sorted from blood. This sequence originates from a man between 18 and 35 years old in good health. The CDR3: CASSLSSPWDEQFF. CDR3 nucleotides: TGCGCCAGCAGCTTATCTAGTCCCTGGGATGAGCAGTTCTTC.